This TCR beta chain was sequenced for a study of Ad26.COV2.S vaccination and SARS-CoV-2 variants. For the study at large: In the study, Ad26.COV2.S was injected intramuscularly once, or twice 56 days apart. Study results and caveats: In TCR breadth and depth analyses, total T cell responses may have been underestimated.

Comments on this clone: Its antigen is as yet unknown.

Treatment described: some 20 received Ad26.COV2.S at low or high dose, single or two shots; 5 received placebo; per-sample allocation not given. Samples were taken on day 63 after the first vaccine or placebo injection. The sample came from a Boston adult aged 18-55 years. Expressing Wuhan-strain SARS-CoV-2 spike, an Ad26 vector served as the vaccine. Profiled with immunoSEQ multiplex PCR; TCRdb holds only in-frame clones, not every one. The repertoire holds roughly 420,000 clones, more than 75% seen once, with less than 4% in the top ten. Source: peripheral blood, taken in a trial of Ad26.COV2.S vaccine versus placebo. The source is a person aged 18-65 years who received the Ad26.COV2.S COVID-19 vaccine or a placebo.

CDR3 region: CASSLSEGEAFSGNTIYF. As DNA, the CDR3 is TGTGCCAGCAGTTTATCGGAGGGGGAGGCCTTCTCTGGAAACACCATATATTTT. This sequence joins TRBV27 and TRBJ1-3, with a tentative D call TRBD1 (6 bases). In germline, CDR1 is MNHEY, CDR2 SMNVEV (reference sequence). The ends were cut back, 0 bases at V and 0 bases at J, with 15 bases in the middle. CDR3 length equals 18 residues.